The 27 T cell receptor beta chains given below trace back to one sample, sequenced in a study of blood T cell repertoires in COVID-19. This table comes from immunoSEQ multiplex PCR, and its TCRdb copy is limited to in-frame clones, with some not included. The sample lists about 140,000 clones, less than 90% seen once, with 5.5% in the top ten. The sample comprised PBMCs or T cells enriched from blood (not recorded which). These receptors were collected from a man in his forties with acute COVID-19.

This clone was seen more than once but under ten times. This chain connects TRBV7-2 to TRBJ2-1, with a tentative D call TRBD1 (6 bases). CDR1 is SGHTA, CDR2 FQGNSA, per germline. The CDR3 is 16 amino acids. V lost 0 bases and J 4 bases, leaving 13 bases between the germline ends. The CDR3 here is CASSLAGAPQYNEQFF. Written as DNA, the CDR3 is TGTGCCAGCAGCTTAGCGGGGGCCCCACAATACAATGAGCAGTTCTTC.

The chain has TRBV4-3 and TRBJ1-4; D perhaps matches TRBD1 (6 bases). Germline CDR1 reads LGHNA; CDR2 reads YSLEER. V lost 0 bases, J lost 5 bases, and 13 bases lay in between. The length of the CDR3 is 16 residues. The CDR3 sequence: CASSQDLGQGNEKLFF. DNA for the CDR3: TGCGCCAGCAGCCAAGACCTGGGGCAGGGGAATGAAAAACTGTTTTTT.

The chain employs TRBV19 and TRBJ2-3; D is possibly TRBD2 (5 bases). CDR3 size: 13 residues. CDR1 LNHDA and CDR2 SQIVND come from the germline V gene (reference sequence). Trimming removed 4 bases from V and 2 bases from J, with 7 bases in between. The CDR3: CASSTSYTDTQYF. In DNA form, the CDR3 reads TGTGCCAGTAGTACTAGCTACACAGATACGCAGTATTTT. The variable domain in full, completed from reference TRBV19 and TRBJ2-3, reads DGGITQSPKYLFRKEGQNVTLSCEQNLNHDAMYWYRQDPGQGLRLIYYSQIVNDFQKGDIAEGYSVSREKKESFPLTVTSAQKNPTAFYLCASSTSYTDTQYFGPGTRLTVL.

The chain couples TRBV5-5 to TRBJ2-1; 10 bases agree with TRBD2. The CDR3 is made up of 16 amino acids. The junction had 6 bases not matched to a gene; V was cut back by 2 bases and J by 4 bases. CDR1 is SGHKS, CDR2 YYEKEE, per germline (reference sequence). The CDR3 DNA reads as TGTGCCAGCAGCTTCCTCGGACTAGCGGTTTACAATGAGCAGTTCTTC. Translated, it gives CASSFLGLAVYNEQFF.

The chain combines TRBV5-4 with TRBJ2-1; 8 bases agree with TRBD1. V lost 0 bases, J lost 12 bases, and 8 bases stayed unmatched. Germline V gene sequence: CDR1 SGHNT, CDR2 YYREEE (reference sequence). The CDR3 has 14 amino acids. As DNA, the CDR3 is TGTGCCAGCAGCTTGGGGGCAGGGGGCTGGTGGCAGTTCTTC. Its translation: CASSLGAGGWWQFF.

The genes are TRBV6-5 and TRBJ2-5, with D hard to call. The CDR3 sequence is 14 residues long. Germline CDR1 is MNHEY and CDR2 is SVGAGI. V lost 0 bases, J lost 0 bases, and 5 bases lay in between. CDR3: CASSYSFNQETQYF. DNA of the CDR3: TGTGCCAGCAGTTACTCGTTTAACCAAGAGACCCAGTACTTC.

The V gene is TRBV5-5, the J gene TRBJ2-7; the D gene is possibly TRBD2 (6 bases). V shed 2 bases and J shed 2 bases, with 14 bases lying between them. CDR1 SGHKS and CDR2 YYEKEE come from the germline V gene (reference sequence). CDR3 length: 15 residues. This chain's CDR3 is CASSFPGEVTYEQYF. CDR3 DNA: TGTGCCAGCAGCTTTCCGGGGGAAGTCACCTACGAGCAGTACTTC.

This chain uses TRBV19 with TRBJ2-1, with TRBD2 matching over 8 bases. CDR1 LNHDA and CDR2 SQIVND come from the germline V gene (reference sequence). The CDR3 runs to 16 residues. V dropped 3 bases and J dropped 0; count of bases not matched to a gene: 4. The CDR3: CASSILSGSSYNEQFF. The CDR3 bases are TGTGCCAGTAGTATCCTAAGCGGGAGCTCCTACAATGAGCAGTTCTTC.

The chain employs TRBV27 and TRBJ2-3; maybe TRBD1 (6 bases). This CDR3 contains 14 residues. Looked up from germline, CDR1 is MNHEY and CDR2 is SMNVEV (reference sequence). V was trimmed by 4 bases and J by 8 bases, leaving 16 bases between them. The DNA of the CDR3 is TGTGCCAGCAGTTCCATGTTACAGGGAGCTACGCAGTATTTT. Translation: CASSSMLQGATQYF.

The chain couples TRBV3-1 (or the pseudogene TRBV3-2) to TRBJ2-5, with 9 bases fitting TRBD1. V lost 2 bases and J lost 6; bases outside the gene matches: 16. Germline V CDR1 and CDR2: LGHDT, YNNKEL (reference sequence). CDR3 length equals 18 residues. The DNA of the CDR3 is TGTGCCAGCAGCCAAACCGGCGGGGGACAGGGCCCTCTGAAGACCCAGTACTTC. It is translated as CASSQTGGGQGPLKTQYF.

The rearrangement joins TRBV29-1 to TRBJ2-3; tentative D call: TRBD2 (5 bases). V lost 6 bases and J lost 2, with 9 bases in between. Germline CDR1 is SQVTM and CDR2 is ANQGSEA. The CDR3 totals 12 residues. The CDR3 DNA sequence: TGCAGCGTGAGGGTGGTCACAGATACGCAGTATTTT. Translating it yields CSVRVVTDTQYF.

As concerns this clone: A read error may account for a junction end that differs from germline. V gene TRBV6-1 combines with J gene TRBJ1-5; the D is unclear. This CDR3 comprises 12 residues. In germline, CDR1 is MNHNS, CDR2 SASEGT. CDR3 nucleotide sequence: TGTGCCAGCAGTGAAGCGGCACGAACCACAGTTTTT. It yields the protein CASSEAARTTVF.

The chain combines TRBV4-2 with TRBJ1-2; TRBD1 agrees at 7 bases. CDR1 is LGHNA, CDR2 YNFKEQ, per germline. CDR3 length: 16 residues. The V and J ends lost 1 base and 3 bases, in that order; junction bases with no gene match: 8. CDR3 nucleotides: TGTGCCAGCAGCCAAGCTGGGGCAGGGGGTGACTATGGCTACACCTTC. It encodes CASSQAGAGGDYGYTF.

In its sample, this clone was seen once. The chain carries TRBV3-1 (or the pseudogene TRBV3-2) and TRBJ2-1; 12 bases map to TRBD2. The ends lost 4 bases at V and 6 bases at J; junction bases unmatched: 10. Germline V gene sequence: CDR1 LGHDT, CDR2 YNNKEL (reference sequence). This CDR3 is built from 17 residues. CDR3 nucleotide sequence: TGTGCCAGCAGCCTCCTCCAGACTAGCGGGAGTGGCAATGAGCAGTTCTTC. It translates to CASSLLQTSGSGNEQFF.

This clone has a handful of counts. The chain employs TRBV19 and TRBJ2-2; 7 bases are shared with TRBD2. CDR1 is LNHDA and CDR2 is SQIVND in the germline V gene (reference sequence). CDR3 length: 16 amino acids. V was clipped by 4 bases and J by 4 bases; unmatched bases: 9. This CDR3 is CASSTFGLVGTGELFF. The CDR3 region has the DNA TGTGCCAGTAGTACCTTCGGACTAGTAGGCACCGGGGAGCTGTTTTTT.

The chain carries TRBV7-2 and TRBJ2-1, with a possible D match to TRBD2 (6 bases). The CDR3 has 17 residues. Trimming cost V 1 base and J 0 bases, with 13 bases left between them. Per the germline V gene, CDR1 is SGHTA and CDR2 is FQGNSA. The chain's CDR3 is CASSLDRGTSSYNEQFF. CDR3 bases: TGTGCCAGCAGCTTAGACCGGGGGACGAGCTCCTACAATGAGCAGTTCTTC.

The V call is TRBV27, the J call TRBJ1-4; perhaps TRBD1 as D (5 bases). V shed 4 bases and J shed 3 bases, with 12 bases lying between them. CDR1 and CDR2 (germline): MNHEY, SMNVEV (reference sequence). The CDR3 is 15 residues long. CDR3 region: CASSWKGPANEKLFF. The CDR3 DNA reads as TGTGCCAGCAGTTGGAAGGGGCCGGCTAATGAAAAACTGTTTTTT.

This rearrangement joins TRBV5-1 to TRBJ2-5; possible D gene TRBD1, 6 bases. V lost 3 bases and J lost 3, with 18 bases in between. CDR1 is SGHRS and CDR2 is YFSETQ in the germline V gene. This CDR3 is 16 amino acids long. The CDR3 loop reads CASSSWSRDIKETQYF. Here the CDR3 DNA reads TGCGCCAGCAGCTCATGGTCCCGGGACATAAAAGAGACCCAGTACTTC. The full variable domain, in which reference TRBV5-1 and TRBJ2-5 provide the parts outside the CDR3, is KAGVTQTPRYLIKTRGQQVTLSCSPISGHRSVSWYQQTPGQGLQFLFEYFSETQRNKGNFPGRFSGRQFSNSRSEMNVSTLELGDSALYLCASSSWSRDIKETQYFGPGTRLLVL.

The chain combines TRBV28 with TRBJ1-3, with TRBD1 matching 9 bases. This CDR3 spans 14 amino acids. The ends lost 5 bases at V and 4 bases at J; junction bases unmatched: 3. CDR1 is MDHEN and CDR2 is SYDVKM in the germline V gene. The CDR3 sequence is CASSRTGAGNTIYF. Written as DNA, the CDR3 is TGTGCCAGCAGTCGGACAGGGGCGGGAAACACCATATATTTT.

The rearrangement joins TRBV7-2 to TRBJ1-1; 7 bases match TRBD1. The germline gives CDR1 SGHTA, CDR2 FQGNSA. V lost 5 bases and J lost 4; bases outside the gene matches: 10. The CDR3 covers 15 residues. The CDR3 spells CASSATGVGGTEAFF. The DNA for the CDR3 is TGTGCCAGCAGCGCCACAGGGGTTGGGGGCACTGAAGCTTTCTTT.

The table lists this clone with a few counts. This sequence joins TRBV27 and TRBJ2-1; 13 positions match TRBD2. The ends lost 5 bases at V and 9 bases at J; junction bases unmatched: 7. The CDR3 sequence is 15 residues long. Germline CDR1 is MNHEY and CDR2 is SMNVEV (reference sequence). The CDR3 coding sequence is TGTGCCAGCAGTAGGACTAGCGGGAGTAGCGTTGAGCAGTTCTTC. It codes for CASSRTSGSSVEQFF.

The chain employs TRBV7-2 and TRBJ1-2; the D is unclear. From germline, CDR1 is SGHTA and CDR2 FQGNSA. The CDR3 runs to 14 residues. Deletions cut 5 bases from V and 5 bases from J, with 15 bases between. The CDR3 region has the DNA TGTGCCAGCAGCCCCTCGGGAGGAGGGTATGGCTACACCTTC. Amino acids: CASSPSGGGYGYTF.

The CDR3 DNA reads as TGTGCCAGCAGTCCCGCCGGCACTGAAGCTTTCTTT. It specifies CASSPAGTEAFF. The gene calls are TRBV28 and TRBJ1-1; D remains unclear. CDR1 is MDHEN, CDR2 SYDVKM, per germline. This CDR3 comprises 12 residues. V was clipped by 5 bases and J by 4 bases, with 8 bases between them.

The CDR3 reads CASSLYGTGGSYGYTF. DNA of the CDR3: TGCGCCAGCAGCCTTTATGGGACAGGTGGTTCCTATGGCTACACCTTC. The gene calls are TRBV4-1 and TRBJ1-2; 8 bases are shared with TRBD1. J lost 4 bases, V lost 4 bases, and 11 bases had no gene match. Germline CDR1 reads MGHRA; CDR2 reads YSYEKL. The CDR3 covers 16 residues.

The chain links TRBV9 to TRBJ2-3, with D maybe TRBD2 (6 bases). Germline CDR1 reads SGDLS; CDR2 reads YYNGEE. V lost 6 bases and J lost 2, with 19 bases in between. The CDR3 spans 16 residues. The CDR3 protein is CASTSLPGLDTDTQYF. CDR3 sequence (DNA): TGTGCCAGCACCTCCCTTCCGGGACTCGACACAGATACGCAGTATTTT.

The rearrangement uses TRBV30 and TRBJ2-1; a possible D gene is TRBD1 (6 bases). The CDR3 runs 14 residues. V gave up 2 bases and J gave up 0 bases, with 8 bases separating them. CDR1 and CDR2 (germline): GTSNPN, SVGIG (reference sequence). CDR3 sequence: CAWSTGSSYNEQFF. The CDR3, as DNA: TGTGCCTGGAGTACAGGGAGCTCCTACAATGAGCAGTTCTTC.

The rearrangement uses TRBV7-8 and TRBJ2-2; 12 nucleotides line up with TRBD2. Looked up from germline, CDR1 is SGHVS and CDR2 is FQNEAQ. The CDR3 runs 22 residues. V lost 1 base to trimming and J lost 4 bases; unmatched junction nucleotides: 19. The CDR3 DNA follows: TGTGCCAGCAGCTTAGGGGATTGGCAGCAAAGACTAGCGGGAGCGCTCACCGGGGAGCTGTTTTTT. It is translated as CASSLGDWQQRLAGALTGELFF. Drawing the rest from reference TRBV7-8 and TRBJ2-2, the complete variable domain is GAGVSQSPRYKVAKRGQDVALRCDPISGHVSLFWYQQALGQGPEFLTYFQNEAQLDKSGLPSDRFFAERPEGSVSTLKIQRTQQEDSAVYLCASSLGDWQQRLAGALTGELFFGEGSRLTVL.